The clone carrying this T cell receptor beta chain showed up just a few times. This record belongs to a study of blood T cell repertoires in COVID-19. About the research overall: Researchers got acute and convalescent COVID-19 samples from the United States, Italy and Spain. PBMCs, B-cell-depleted T cells, or T cells provided the cDNA or gDNA that made up the material.

Original analysis: Nucleated cell counts were estimated from reference gene primer amplification. Profiling relied on immunoSEQ multiplex PCR, and the TCRdb table lists in-frame clones only, not all of them. The D gene and trimming were derived from the DNA, and the V and J assignments and clone size from that table. The sample carries about 15,000 clones, 73% recorded once. This sequence was found in a boy between 2 and 10 years old with active or convalescent COVID-19. Sequenced input: peripheral blood.

The CDR3 is CAWMRNGELFF. The CDR3 DNA is TGTGCCTGGATGCGGAACGGGGAGCTGTTTTTT. J is TRBJ2-2 and V is TRBV30; no clear D. Deletions cut 4 bases from V and 7 bases from J, with 7 bases between. This CDR3 is 11 amino acids long. From germline, CDR1 is GTSNPN and CDR2 SVGIG (reference sequence).